The clone carrying this T cell receptor (beta chain) was detected only a few times. What it binds is not known. TRB was amplified from about 250-500 ng of blood genomic DNA. The data originate from a study of T and B cells in COVID-19 patients. Study background: Blood was sampled from COVID-19 patients who were either actively infected or recovered. The recovered cohort's median age was around 31 years, versus over 60 years in active infection. Critical illness requiring mechanical ventilation or extracorporeal membrane oxygenation affected 12 of 20 active-infection patients.

General study results and limits: In COVID-19 patients, T cell receptor beta variable and joining gene use was reportedly strongly skewed.

The CDR3 runs to 14 residues. Germline V CDR1 and CDR2: MNHEY, SVGEGT. Trimming stripped 6 bases from V and 1 base from J, with 10 bases between. TRB rearrangements were amplified by multiplex PCR with BIOMED2 TRB-A/B primers. MiXCR was run by TCRdb on the multiplex PCR reads, yielding one entry per CDR3 protein. This table has approximately 15,000 distinct CDR3 sequences, about 29% appearing once. This rearrangement joins TRBV6-2 or TRBV6-3 to TRBJ1-5; D not certain. Sequencing used blood. The receptor was isolated from a human donor who had recovered from COVID-19. CDR3 in amino acids: CASSQKVSNQPQHF. The CDR3 coding sequence is TGTGCCAGCAGCCAAAAAGTAAGCAATCAGCCCCAGCATTTT.